This T cell receptor beta chain was observed in a study of shared clonotypes between healthy human individuals. Researchers partitioned CD4+ cells into CD45RA+ naive and CD45RA-negative memory subsets. Trimming removed 8 bases from V and 5 bases from J; junction bases left unmatched: 8. The CDR3 sequence is 13 residues long. CDR1 SGHDT and CDR2 YYEEEE come from the germline V gene. The method was immunoSEQ multiplex PCR; TCRdb's version includes in-frame clones alone and lacks a portion of them. There are about 1.1 million clones in the sample; 70% to 80% occur only once, and 0.6% to 0.75% lies in the top ten. General study results and limits: Naive CD4 clonotypes were shared across several donors at 4.5% to 6.5%. Non-shared clonotypes had lower generation probabilities than clonotypes shared by all four sorted-subset donors.

On this clone: Its antigen is not identified.

V is TRBV5-6 and J is TRBJ2-3; 7 nucleotides match TRBD1. Material: memory CD4+ T cells from PBMCs. Subset indicated: CD45RA-negative fraction. This TCR was recovered from a man between 18 and 29 years old in good health. Some clones in this sample may be carry-over from other donors' samples. The CDR3 sequence: CASSDRAGDTQYF. The DNA for the CDR3 is TGTGCCAGTAGCGACAGGGCGGGAGATACGCAGTATTTT.